These 4 T cell receptor beta chains were sequenced from one sample in a study of shared clonotypes between healthy human individuals. Generated by immunoSEQ multiplex PCR, the TCRdb table keeps only in-frame clones and is missing some. This table holds 1,500,000 or so clones, about 98.5% found once. The material sequenced was naive CD4+ T cells sorted from blood. Sample subset: CD45RA+ positively selected. These TCRs come from a man in his thirties or forties in good health.

The gene calls are TRBV27 and TRBJ2-1; 9 positions agree with TRBD2. Germline CDR1 and CDR2: MNHEY and SMNVEV (reference sequence). The J segment lost 12 bases and the V segment lost 1 base, leaving 10 bases of the junction unmatched. CDR3 size: 15 residues. This chain's CDR3 is CASSLWREGKSWQFF. The CDR3 DNA is TGTGCCAGCAGTTTATGGCGGGAGGGTAAGAGTTGGCAGTTCTTC.

The genes are TRBV7-9 and TRBJ1-2; tentatively, D is TRBD1 (5 bases). V lost 2 bases to trimming and J lost 3 bases, with 10 bases between them. In germline, CDR1 is SEHNR, CDR2 FQNEAQ (reference sequence). CDR3 size: 14 residues. CDR3 residues: CASSLRQTDYGYTF. The CDR3 DNA reads TGTGCCAGCAGCTTAAGACAGACAGACTATGGCTACACCTTC.

This clone was detected once. V gene TRBV4-1 combines with J gene TRBJ2-2; either TRBD1 or TRBD2 may fit D (5 bases each). Per the germline V gene, CDR1 is MGHRA and CDR2 is YSYEKL. V gave up 0 bases and J gave up 13 bases, with 18 bases separating them. The CDR3 runs 15 residues. CDR3 amino acids: CASSQDNSRENGLFF. In nucleotides, the CDR3 is TGCGCCAGCAGCCAAGATAATTCCAGGGAGAATGGGCTGTTTTTT.

The rearrangement joins TRBV11-2 to TRBJ2-3, with TRBD1 matching 8 bases. After removal of 5 bases from V and 1 base from J, the junction contained 5 bases not matched to a gene. The CDR3 consists of 15 residues. Germline CDR1 is SGHAT and CDR2 is FQNNGV. CDR3 coding DNA: TGTGCCAGCAGCGGATACAGGGGGGGCACAGATACGCAGTATTTT. Translated: CASSGYRGGTDTQYF.